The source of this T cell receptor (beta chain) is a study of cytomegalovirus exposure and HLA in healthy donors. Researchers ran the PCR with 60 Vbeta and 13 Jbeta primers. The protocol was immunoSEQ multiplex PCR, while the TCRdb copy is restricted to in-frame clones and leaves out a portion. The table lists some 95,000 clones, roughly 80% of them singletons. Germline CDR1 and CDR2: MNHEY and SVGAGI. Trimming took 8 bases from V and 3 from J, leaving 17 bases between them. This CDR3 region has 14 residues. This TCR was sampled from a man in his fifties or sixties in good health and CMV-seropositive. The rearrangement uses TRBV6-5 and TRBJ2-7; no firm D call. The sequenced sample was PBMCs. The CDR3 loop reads CASAKSRNYYEQYF. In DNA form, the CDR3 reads TGTGCCAGCGCCAAGTCTCGGAACTACTACGAGCAGTACTTC.